The text below deals with one TCR beta chain. The time point is: before trial treatment. Each donor was administered nivolumab, ipilimumab, aspirin, low-dose cyclophosphamide and low-dose radiotherapy. All eligible patients presented with advanced solid tumors that contained no tumor-infiltrating lymphocytes. The length of the CDR3 is 15 residues. Germline CDR1 reads MNHNY; CDR2 reads SVGAGI (reference sequence). The V end lost 7 bases, the J end lost 4 bases, and 20 bases lay between the germline ends. The sample belongs to a study of low-dose radiotherapy and immunotherapy resistance in tumors. Study details: Cohort 1 got 0.5 Gy per fraction every 2 weeks, 6.5 Gy in total. The study administered intravenous cyclophosphamide at 200 mg/m2 every two weeks, one day ahead of radiation and immunotherapy.

TRAV and TRBV primers primed cDNA for both TCRalpha and TCRbeta. TCR amplification ran roughly 20 PCR cycles using constant-region and V-primer adapter primers. TCRdb reprocessed the reads with MiXCR, giving one entry per CDR3 protein. In the table there are around 69,000 distinct CDR3 sequences, around 29% of which are singletons. The V call is TRBV6-6, the J call TRBJ2-7, with TRBD2 as a possible D gene (5 bases). Sequencing used PBMCs, obtained before treatment. This TCR came from a female donor with ovarian cancer. CDR3 in amino acids: CASILGADWNYEQYF. CDR3 bases: TGTGCCAGCATCCTCGGAGCGGACTGGAATTACGAGCAGTACTTC.